The sequence of this TCR beta chain was determined in a study of cytomegalovirus exposure and HLA in healthy donors. Study in general: Inside one of the first data releases sat 80 million to 95 million unique TCRs taken from HLA-typed donors.

Study-level results: Per a later analysis, HLA-associated TCR beta chains showed more clonal expansion than other, equally common TCR beta chains. In vitro assays verified that three CMV-associated chains recognized CMV antigens specifically. TCR beta V- and J-gene trimming, according to a later analysis, was linked to a missense DCLRE1C variant.

Researchers ran the PCR with 60 Vbeta and 13 Jbeta primers. Profiling relied on immunoSEQ multiplex PCR, and the TCRdb table lists in-frame clones only, not all of them. Of 100,000 to 150,000 clones in the sample, around 73% were seen once. Germline loops: CDR1 SGHNT, CDR2 YENEEA. This CDR3 has 16 residues. After removal of 4 bases from V and 7 bases from J, the junction contained 12 bases not matched to a gene. With respect to this clone: The antigen is unknown.

Sequences were obtained from PBMCs. This chain uses TRBV11-3 with TRBJ2-2, with 7 bases aligning to TRBD2. This clonotype was obtained from a human donor in good health. The CDR3: CASSSRAGETGGELFF. The CDR3 coding sequence is TGTGCCAGCAGCTCACGTGCGGGAGAAACAGGCGGGGAGCTGTTTTTT.